The 2 T cell receptor beta chains presented below share a single source sample, sequenced in a study of OX40 agonist ivuxolimab in advanced cancers. Here immunoSEQ multiplex PCR was the method, and the copy in TCRdb shows in-frame clones only, minus some. Counted here are some 60,000 clones, about 85% occurring once; the ten biggest clones make up 3.5% to 5%. This sample comprised CD4+ or CD8+ T cells sorted from blood, obtained in a trial of the OX40 agonist ivuxolimab. The receptors originated from an adult with an advanced solid tumor such as melanoma, head and neck, liver or kidney cancer.

This clone was picked up a small number of times. J is TRBJ1-1 and V is TRBV29-1, with a possible D match to TRBD1 (6 bases). Trimming took off 8 bases at V and 5 bases at J, with 18 bases between the two ends. Germline loops: CDR1 SQVTM, CDR2 ANQGSEA. The CDR3 runs to 13 residues. CDR3 sequence: CSTNTGRRTEAFF. The DNA for the CDR3 is TGCAGCACCAACACAGGGAGGAGGACTGAAGCTTTCTTT.

The chain employs TRBV7-8 and TRBJ1-1, with TRBD1 matching over 7 bases. With 2 bases clipped from V and 0 bases from J, the junction kept 3 bases outside the gene matches. The CDR3 spans 15 residues. Germline values: CDR1 SGHVS, CDR2 FQNEAQ. As DNA, the CDR3 is TGTGCCAGCAGCTTAACCGGGACAGTGAACACTGAAGCTTTCTTT. This encodes CASSLTGTVNTEAFF.